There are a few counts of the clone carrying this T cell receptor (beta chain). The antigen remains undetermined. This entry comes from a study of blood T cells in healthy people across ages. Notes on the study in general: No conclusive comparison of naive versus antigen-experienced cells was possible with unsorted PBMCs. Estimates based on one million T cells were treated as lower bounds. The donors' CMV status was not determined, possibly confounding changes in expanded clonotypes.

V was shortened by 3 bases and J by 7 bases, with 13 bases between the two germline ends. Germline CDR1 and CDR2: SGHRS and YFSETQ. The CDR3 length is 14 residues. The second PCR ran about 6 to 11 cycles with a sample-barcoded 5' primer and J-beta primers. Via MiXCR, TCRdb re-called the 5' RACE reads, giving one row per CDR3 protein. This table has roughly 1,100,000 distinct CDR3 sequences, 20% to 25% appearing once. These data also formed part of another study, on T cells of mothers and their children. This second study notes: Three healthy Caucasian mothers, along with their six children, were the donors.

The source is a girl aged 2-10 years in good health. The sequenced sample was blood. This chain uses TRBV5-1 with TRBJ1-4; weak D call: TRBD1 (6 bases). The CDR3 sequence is CASSSGEQGEKLFF. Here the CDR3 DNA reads TGCGCCAGCAGCTCAGGGGAGCAAGGTGAAAAACTGTTTTTT.